These 18 T cell receptor beta chains were sequenced from one sample in a study of cytomegalovirus exposure and HLA in healthy donors. With 60 Vbeta and 13 Jbeta primers, the PCR was carried out. TCRdb keeps only in-frame clones here, not all; method: immunoSEQ multiplex PCR. The table includes about 120,000 clones, 82% detected once. The sequenced sample consisted of PBMCs. Receptor source: a woman between 18 and 29 years old in good health and CMV-seronegative.

The V call is TRBV15, the J call TRBJ1-5; possible D gene TRBD1, 6 bases. The CDR3 contains 15 residues. Trimming left V 6 bases short and J 8 bases short, with 20 bases between. Germline-derived CDR1 and CDR2 are LNHNV and YYDKDF (reference sequence). Here the CDR3 reads CATSLDRFPEEPQHF. CDR3 bases: TGTGCCACCAGTTTAGACAGGTTCCCGGAGGAGCCCCAGCATTTT.

This sequence joins TRBV5-8 and TRBJ2-5; weak D call: TRBD2 (6 bases). The V gene lost 7 bases and the J gene lost 2 bases, with 9 bases spanning the gap. Germline V gene lookup returns CDR1 SGHTS and CDR2 YDEGEE. CDR3 size: 12 residues. For the CDR3, the DNA is TGTGCCAGCGGAGGGGAGCAAGAGACCCAGTACTTC. This translates into CASGGEQETQYF.

V usage is TRBV14 and J usage is TRBJ1-1, with 8 bases lining up with TRBD1. This CDR3 spans 14 amino acids. The J segment lost 4 bases and the V segment lost 5 bases, leaving 6 bases of the junction unmatched. Germline V gene data show CDR1 as SGHDN and CDR2 as FVKESK. CDR3 loop: CASSVQGAPTEAFF. The CDR3 nucleotides read TGTGCCAGCAGCGTGCAGGGGGCACCCACTGAAGCTTTCTTT.

The chain employs TRBV4-1 and TRBJ2-1; perhaps TRBD1 as D (6 bases). Per germline, CDR1 MGHRA and CDR2 YSYEKL. V was trimmed by 4 bases and J by 1 base, leaving 11 bases between them. The CDR3 contains 15 residues. In nucleotides, the CDR3 is TGCGCCAGCAGCCGGACAGTTCAATCCTACAATGAGCAGTTCTTC. Encoded protein: CASSRTVQSYNEQFF.

V is TRBV11-2 and J is TRBJ1-1; D not certain. The germline V and J ends were trimmed by 1 base and 0 bases, with 3 bases remaining between them. The germline gives CDR1 SGHAT, CDR2 FQNNGV. This CDR3 is 13 amino acids long. In DNA, the CDR3 is TGTGCCAGCAGCTTAGGGCTGAACACTGAAGCTTTCTTT. This codes for CASSLGLNTEAFF.

In its sample, this clone was seen once. J is TRBJ1-5 and V is TRBV7-2; maybe TRBD1 (5 bases). The CDR3 sequence is 15 residues long. From germline, CDR1 is SGHTA and CDR2 FQGNSA. With 1 base removed from V and 7 bases from J, the gap between germline ends came to 14 bases. The CDR3 DNA follows: TGTGCCAGCAGCTTAGGCTGGGGGGTCAACCAGCCCCAGCATTTT. This gives the protein CASSLGWGVNQPQHF.

This chain joins TRBV7-8 and TRBJ1-1, with D possibly TRBD1 on 6 matching bases. The CDR3 length is 15 residues. The germline V gene encodes CDR1 SGHVS and CDR2 FQNEAQ. V shed 5 bases and J shed 3 bases, with 16 bases lying between them. The CDR3 sequence: CASSHTDSKYTEAFF. CDR3 sequence (DNA): TGTGCCAGCAGCCATACGGACAGCAAATACACTGAAGCTTTCTTT.

The V call is TRBV29-1, the J call TRBJ1-2; perhaps TRBD1 as D (5 bases). The CDR3 has 12 amino acids. CDR1 is SQVTM, CDR2 ANQGSEA, per germline. Trimming took 7 bases from V and 2 from J, leaving 11 bases between them. The CDR3 bases are TGCAGCGCGGGGGACCGAAACTATGGCTACACCTTC. Translating gives CSAGDRNYGYTF.

For the CDR3, the DNA is TGTGCCAGCAGTACCGGGACAGCCCTTGAAGCTTTCTTT. Encoded protein: CASSTGTALEAFF. This chain uses TRBV6-5 with TRBJ1-1; 7 positions agree with TRBD1. The CDR3 length is 13 residues. The V and J ends lost 5 bases and 7 bases, in that order; junction bases with no gene match: 7. Germline-derived CDR1 and CDR2 are MNHEY and SVGAGI.

The chain is built from TRBV19 and TRBJ2-2, with D perhaps TRBD2 (6 bases). Germline-derived CDR1 and CDR2 are LNHDA and SQIVND (reference sequence). This CDR3 comprises 15 residues. V lost 6 bases and J lost 3, with 14 bases in between. CDR3 DNA sequence: TGTGCCAGTAGCCCCCGGGACTTATACACCGGGGAGCTGTTTTTT. This translates into CASSPRDLYTGELFF.

The chain combines TRBV7-6 with TRBJ2-3; 11 bases agree with TRBD2. Trimming removed 4 bases from V and 1 base from J; junction bases left unmatched: 10. CDR3 length equals 18 residues. The germline gives CDR1 SGHVS, CDR2 FNYEAQ. CDR3 nucleotide sequence: TGTGCCAGCAGCTCGGGGGCTAGCGGGGGGATTCGCACAGATACGCAGTATTTT. It translates to CASSSGASGGIRTDTQYF. The entire variable domain, with the rest obtained from reference TRBV7-6 and TRBJ2-3, is as follows: GAGVSQSPRYKVTKRGQDVALRCDPISGHVSLYWYRQALGQGPEFLTYFNYEAQQDKSGLPNDRFSAERPEGSISTLTIQRTEQRDSAMYRCASSSGASGGIRTDTQYFGPGTRLTVL.

The chain joins TRBV7-2 to TRBJ1-5; TRBD1 aligns across 12 bases. The CDR3 consists of 16 residues. The germline gives CDR1 SGHTA, CDR2 FQGNSA. The ends lost 5 bases at V and 2 bases at J; junction bases unmatched: 4. CDR3 sequence reads: CASSLGQGAGNQPQHF. The CDR3 coding sequence is TGTGCCAGCAGCCTGGGACAGGGGGCGGGCAATCAGCCCCAGCATTTT.

The V gene is TRBV7-6, the J gene TRBJ2-2; 9 bases are a match to TRBD1. Germline V CDR1 and CDR2: SGHVS, FNYEAQ. V shed 7 bases, J shed 4 bases, and the junction held 19 bases outside the gene matches. This CDR3 region has 19 residues. This chain's CDR3 is CASTQGRGTGILITGELFF. The CDR3 DNA sequence: TGTGCCAGCACTCAGGGCCGCGGGACAGGGATCCTCATCACCGGGGAGCTGTTTTTT.

CDR3 nucleotides: TGTGCCGCTTCCTTACAGGGGGCGGGCACCGGGGAGCTGTTTTTT. Its protein is CAASLQGAGTGELFF. The chain recombines TRBV2 with TRBJ2-2; TRBD1 matches 9 bases. Germline CDR1 reads SNHLY; CDR2 reads FYNNEI. V lost 11 bases, J lost 4 bases, and 11 bases stayed unmatched. This CDR3 is built from 15 residues.

The CDR3 DNA is TGTGCCAGCAGTCAGGGGCTTGAAGCTTTCTTT. Translated: CASSQGLEAFF. The chain couples TRBV6-5 to TRBJ1-1, with D possibly matching TRBD1 (6 bases). CDR3 length: 11 amino acids. Germline assignment: CDR1 MNHEY and CDR2 SVGAGI. Trimming left V 5 bases short and J 7 bases short, with 8 bases between.

In the case of this clone: Other DNA sequences in the sample encode the same CDR3. The V gene is TRBV9, the J gene TRBJ1-6; D is possibly TRBD1 (6 bases). The CDR3 has 14 amino acids. Germline V CDR1 and CDR2: SGDLS, YYNGEE. Trimming shortened V by 4 bases and J by 4 bases, and 9 bases separated the two germline ends. CDR3 residues: CASSLGQYNSPLHF. CDR3 DNA: TGTGCCAGCAGCCTCGGACAGTATAATTCACCCCTCCACTTT.

This chain connects TRBV5-1 to TRBJ2-6, with 11 bases that match TRBD2. The germline V gene has CDR1 SGHRS and CDR2 YFSETQ. Trimming at V came to 5 bases and at J to 0 bases, leaving 7 bases not matched to a gene. The CDR3 is 18 residues long. CDR3 sequence: CASSWGLAVGSGANVLTF. Here the CDR3 DNA reads TGCGCCAGCAGTTGGGGACTAGCGGTTGGCTCTGGGGCCAACGTCCTGACTTTC.

This clone was recorded a few times. The chain joins TRBV7-3 to TRBJ2-3; perhaps TRBD2 as D (6 bases). Trimming stripped 0 bases from V and 11 bases from J, with 15 bases between. Per the germline V gene, CDR1 is SGHTA and CDR2 is FQGTGA. The CDR3 extends over 14 amino acids. The CDR3 loop reads CASSLTAGGLEQYF. The CDR3 coding sequence is TGTGCCAGCAGCTTAACAGCAGGAGGGCTGGAGCAGTATTTT.